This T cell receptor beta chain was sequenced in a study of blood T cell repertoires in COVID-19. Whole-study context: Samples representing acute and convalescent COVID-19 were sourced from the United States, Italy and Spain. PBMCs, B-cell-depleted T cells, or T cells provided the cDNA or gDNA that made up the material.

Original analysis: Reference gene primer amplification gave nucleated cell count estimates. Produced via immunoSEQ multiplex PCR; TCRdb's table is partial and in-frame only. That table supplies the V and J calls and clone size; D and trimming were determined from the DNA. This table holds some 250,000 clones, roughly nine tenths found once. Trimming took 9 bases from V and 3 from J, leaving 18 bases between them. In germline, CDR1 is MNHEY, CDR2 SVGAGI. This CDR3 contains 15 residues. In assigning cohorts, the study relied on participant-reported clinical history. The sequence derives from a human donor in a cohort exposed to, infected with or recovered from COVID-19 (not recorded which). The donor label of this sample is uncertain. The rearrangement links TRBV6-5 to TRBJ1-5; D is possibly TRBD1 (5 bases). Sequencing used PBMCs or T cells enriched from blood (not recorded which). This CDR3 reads CASARRDVNNQPQHF. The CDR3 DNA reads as TGTGCCAGTGCGCGGAGGGACGTTAACAATCAGCCCCAGCATTTT.